These 10 T cell receptor beta chains were sequenced from one sample in a study of vaccination and CD4 T cells after COVID-19. The antigens for these receptors are not known. The treatment is: approximately nine-day PBMC culture with coronavirus spike peptide pools or control peptides (ViraFEST assay). The Oncomine TCR Beta short-read assay was applied to DNA of cultured CD4+ T cells. TCRdb independently ran MiXCR on the PCR reads; one entry per CDR3 protein. Here the sample spans over 11,000 distinct CDR3 sequences, around 24% being singletons. The sample was CD4+ T cells from blood, cultured in vitro, taken after SARS-CoV-2 vaccination. All receptors derive from a human donor who had recovered from COVID-19.

By share, this clonotype ranks as medium-sized (0.01 to 0.1%). The chain links TRBV20-1 to TRBJ1-2; 7 positions match TRBD1. This CDR3 is 12 amino acids long. Germline trimming cut 5 bases from V and 6 bases from J; bases unmatched to any gene: 6. Germline-derived CDR1 and CDR2 are DFQATT and SNEGSKA (reference sequence). The CDR3 protein is CSAPGTANGYTF. CDR3 in DNA: TGCAGTGCTCCCGGGACAGCGAATGGCTACACCTTC.

J is TRBJ2-5 and V is TRBV28; tentatively, D is TRBD1 (5 bases). V lost 8 bases and J lost 5, with 21 bases in between. The CDR3 contains 15 residues. CDR1 and CDR2 from the germline V gene are MDHEN and SYDVKM. The CDR3 DNA sequence: TGTGCCAGCGCCACGCCTGGGGCGCCCGGGGAGACCCAGTACTTC. Protein sequence: CASATPGAPGETQYF.

The chain is built from TRBV20-1 and TRBJ2-1, with a weak D call TRBD2 (5 bases). V gave up 1 base and J gave up 7 bases, with 35 bases separating them. Germline V gives CDR1 DFQATT, CDR2 SNEGSKA (reference sequence). This CDR3 region has 21 residues. CDR3 nucleotide sequence: TGCAGTGCTAGAGTTGGGAGTGGGCACCCGTATGACCCGTTTATAGAAAATGAGCAGTTCTTC. This encodes CSARVGSGHPYDPFIENEQFF.

This rearrangement joins TRBV15 to TRBJ2-7; D is unresolved. The V and J ends lost 7 bases and 2 bases respectively, with 15 bases between them. The CDR3 consists of 14 residues. Germline CDR1 LNHNV, CDR2 YYDKDF (reference sequence). Here the CDR3 reads CATKMGAAAYEQYF. CDR3 in DNA: TGTGCCACCAAGATGGGCGCTGCGGCCTACGAGCAGTACTTC.

The chain recombines TRBV19 with TRBJ1-5; no reliable D call. Trimming left V 5 bases short and J 7 bases short, with 18 bases between. The CDR3 covers 15 residues. Germline CDR1 and CDR2: LNHDA and SQIVND (reference sequence). CDR3 region: CASSPREGGWQPQHF. The CDR3 DNA is TGTGCCAGTAGTCCCCGTGAGGGAGGGTGGCAGCCCCAGCATTTT.

The genes are TRBV14 and TRBJ1-2; 8 bases are a match to TRBD1. Germline CDR1 is SGHDN and CDR2 is FVKESK. The J segment lost 5 bases and the V segment lost 4 bases, leaving 6 bases of the junction unmatched. This CDR3 is 14 amino acids long. The CDR3 protein is CASSRRTGWYGYTF. CDR3 DNA sequence: TGTGCCAGCAGCCGCCGGACAGGGTGGTATGGCTACACCTTC. The complete variable domain, with remaining parts taken from reference TRBV14 and TRBJ1-2, reads EAGVTQFPSHSVIEKGQTVTLRCDPISGHDNLYWYRRVMGKEIKFLLHFVKESKQDESGMPNNRFLAERTGGTYSTLKVQPAELEDSGVYFCASSRRTGWYGYTFGSGTRLTVV.

The chain employs TRBV7-3 and TRBJ2-1, with TRBD1 identical over 7 bases. With V trimmed by 5 bases and J by 2 bases, 6 bases remained unmatched. Per germline, CDR1 SGHTA and CDR2 FQGTGA. The CDR3 has 15 residues. The CDR3 region is CASSPSGTAYNEQFF. The DNA for the CDR3 is TGTGCCAGCAGCCCATCCGGGACAGCCTACAATGAGCAGTTCTTC.

This clonotype was seen a handful of times. J is TRBJ2-7 and V is TRBV20-1, with a possible D match to TRBD1 (6 bases). This CDR3 contains 14 residues. The germline V and J ends were trimmed by 4 bases and 2 bases, with 15 bases remaining between them. Germline V gene data show CDR1 as DFQATT and CDR2 as SNEGSKA (reference sequence). Here the CDR3 reads CSAKNREFPYEQYF. The CDR3 DNA reads TGCAGTGCTAAAAACAGGGAGTTCCCCTACGAGCAGTACTTC.

Concerning this clonotype itself: A clone one base away is much larger, so this may be a read error. The chain links TRBV7-2 to TRBJ1-6; D ambiguous. Germline CDR1 is SGHTA and CDR2 is FQGNSA. CDR3 length: 17 amino acids. The CDR3 is CASGLAVRSSSNSPLHF. CDR3 DNA: TGTGCCAGCGGCTTAGCGGTCAGGAGCTCATCGAATTCACCCCTCCACTTT.

The chain joins TRBV2 to TRBJ1-1, with 9 bases identical to TRBD1. Per germline, CDR1 SNHLY and CDR2 FYNNEI. J was trimmed by 4 bases and V by 5 bases; bases with no gene match: 5. The CDR3 has 14 amino acids. In nucleotides, the CDR3 is TGTGCCAGCAGTCTGACAGGGGGGACCACTGAAGCTTTCTTT. Translated: CASSLTGGTTEAFF. Full variable domain (outside the CDR3, taken from reference TRBV2 and TRBJ1-1): EPEVTQTPSHQVTQMGQEVILRCVPISNHLYFYWYRQILGQKVEFLVSFYNNEISEKSEIFDDQFSVERPDGSNFTLKIRSTKLEDSAMYFCASSLTGGTTEAFFGQGTRLTVV.